This T cell receptor beta chain stems from a study of response to subunit inactivated influenza vaccine. Findings and limits, study-wide: Authors proposed each seasonal influenza vaccination draws in few new T cells.

As to this clonotype: Its antigen remains unknown.

TCRdb fed the RT-PCR reads into MiXCR, producing one record per CDR3 protein. In the table there are around 650,000 distinct CDR3 sequences, approximately 14% of which are singletons. Trimming pared 6 bases from V and 0 bases from J, leaving 11 bases between. This CDR3 region has 14 residues. CDR1 is SEHNR and CDR2 is FQNEAQ in the germline V gene (reference sequence). The sequencing here drew on PBMCs from blood, taken approximately 13 days after vaccination. V is TRBV7-9 and J is TRBJ1-1; D remains ambiguous. The source is a man aged 50 or older who received an inactivated influenza vaccine. CDR3 protein: CASRPKGMNTEAFF. CDR3 in DNA: TGTGCCAGCAGGCCCAAAGGGATGAACACTGAAGCTTTCTTT.